A selection of T cell receptor beta chains follows, all from one sample in a study of OX40 agonist ivuxolimab in advanced cancers. Generated by immunoSEQ multiplex PCR, the TCRdb table keeps only in-frame clones and is missing some. The sample includes about 40,000 clones, 70% to 90% seen only once; the top ten take about a sixth. Sample: CD4+ or CD8+ T cells sorted from blood, taken in a trial of the OX40 agonist ivuxolimab. The receptors were gathered from an adult with an advanced solid tumor such as melanoma, head and neck, liver or kidney cancer. CDR3s include the opening cysteine and the closing phenylalanine or tryptophan. A D gene is named only where the DNA matches it firmly. The size of a clone is reported for some rows only, either as once, few or many, or as a class for expanded clones.

TRBV11-1	TRBJ2-7	-	-	CASSSTSHEQYF	TGTGCCAGCAGCTCTACTAGTCACGAGCAGTACTTC
TRBV2	TRBJ1-1	-	-	CASSDQDGGAFF	TGTGCCAGCAGTGACCAGGATGGCGGAGCTTTCTTT
TRBV19	TRBJ2-7	-	-	CAGSYRNSPYEQYF	TGTGCTGGATCATACAGAAACTCACCCTACGAGCAGTACTTC
TRBV5-1	TRBJ1-2	TRBD1	-	CASSYSPDRGGGGYTF	TGCGCCAGCAGCTATTCCCCTGACAGGGGCGGGGGTGGCTACACCTTC
TRBV5-5	TRBJ2-6	-	few	CASSTTGYGANVLTF	TGTGCCAGCAGCACCACAGGGTACGGGGCCAACGTCCTGACTTTC
TRBV2	TRBJ1-5	TRBD1	few	CASSEGSQGYQPQHF	TGTGCCAGCAGTGAGGGTTCACAGGGGTATCAGCCCCAGCATTTT
TRBV7-8	TRBJ1-2	TRBD1	-	CASSLETGGYGYTF	TGTGCCAGCAGCTTAGAGACAGGGGGCTATGGCTACACCTTC
TRBV7-9	TRBJ2-5	-	-	CASSLATLVGQETQYF	TGTGCCAGCAGCTTAGCGACCCTCGTGGGCCAAGAGACCCAGTACTTC
TRBV29-1	TRBJ2-1	-	-	CSVVWASLYNEQFF	TGCAGCGTTGTTTGGGCCTCCTTGTACAATGAGCAGTTCTTC
TRBV6-6	TRBJ1-2	-	-	CASRAAANYGYTF	TGTGCCAGCAGAGCGGCGGCTAACTATGGCTACACCTTC
TRBV28	TRBJ2-7	-	-	CASSSSFTHGEQYF	TGTGCCAGCAGTTCATCCTTCACCCATGGGGAGCAGTACTTC
TRBV25-1	TRBJ2-1	-	-	CASSDVSSYNEQFF	TGTGCCAGCAGTGACGTAAGCTCCTACAATGAGCAGTTCTTC
TRBV27	TRBJ1-2	TRBD1	-	CASSLTPGQGYGYTF	TGTGCCAGCAGTCTAACGCCGGGACAGGGTTATGGCTACACCTTC
TRBV11-2	TRBJ2-3	TRBD2	-	CASSLLAGAGDTQYF	TGTGCCAGCAGCTTACTAGCGGGAGCGGGGGATACGCAGTATTTT
TRBV25-1	TRBJ1-2	-	-	CASSDPTRGGYTF	TGTGCCAGCAGTGACCCCACCAGGGGTGGCTACACCTTC
TRBV9	TRBJ2-5	-	-	CASSSFARKETQYF	TGTGCCAGCAGCTCCTTCGCGCGAAAAGAGACCCAGTACTTC
TRBV11-3	TRBJ2-5	-	-	CASSPSRVPGETQYF	TGTGCCAGCAGCCCTAGCCGGGTCCCGGGGGAGACCCAGTACTTC
TRBV15	TRBJ2-5	-	once	CATSRDELRDPQETQYF	TGTGCCACCAGCAGAGATGAACTCCGGGACCCCCAAGAGACCCAGTACTTC
TRBV29-1	TRBJ2-7	TRBD2	-	CSVEGRGEPSYEQYF	TGCAGCGTTGAAGGGCGGGGGGAACCTTCCTACGAGCAGTACTTC
TRBV2	TRBJ2-4	TRBD2	-	CASEELAGVLAKNIQYF	TGTGCCAGCGAGGAACTAGCGGGAGTGTTAGCCAAAAACATTCAGTACTTC
TRBV25-1	TRBJ1-5	-	once	CASSEEAGLGPQHF	TGTGCCAGCAGTGAGGAGGCAGGCTTGGGGCCCCAGCATTTT
TRBV19	TRBJ1-1	-	few	CASTLQQGYTEAFF	TGTGCCAGTACCCTCCAACAGGGCTACACTGAAGCTTTCTTT
TRBV5-5	TRBJ1-1	-	-	CASTRQGMESFMNTEAFF	TGTGCCAGCACTCGGCAGGGGATGGAGAGCTTTATGAACACTGAAGCTTTCTTT
TRBV12-5	TRBJ2-1	TRBD1	-	CASGMGQGVYNEQFF	TGTGCTAGTGGCATGGGACAGGGGGTTTACAATGAGCAGTTCTTC
TRBV4-3	TRBJ2-5	-	-	CASSQDGTGGETQYF	TGCGCCAGCAGCCAAGATGGTACGGGCGGGGAGACCCAGTACTTC
TRBV27	TRBJ1-1	TRBD1	-	CASSLGDRGNTEAFF	TGTGCCAGCAGTTTGGGCGACAGGGGGAACACTGAAGCTTTCTTT
TRBV6-4	TRBJ1-2	TRBD1	few	CASSPGQLNGYTF	TGTGCCAGCAGTCCGGGACAGTTAAATGGCTACACCTTC
TRBV9	TRBJ2-3	TRBD1	-	CASSRDRDTDTQYF	TGTGCCAGCAGCCGGGACAGGGATACGGATACGCAGTATTTT
TRBV28	TRBJ2-3	-	-	CASSLNTQYF	TGTGCCAGCAGTTTAAATACGCAGTATTTT
TRBV5-5	TRBJ2-7	TRBD2	once	CASSLEEAGVSYEQYF	TGTGCCAGCAGCTTGGAAGAGGCGGGGGTCTCCTACGAGCAGTACTTC
TRBV15	TRBJ2-7	-	-	CATSREGGSYEQYF	TGTGCCACCAGCAGAGAAGGGGGCTCCTACGAGCAGTACTTC
TRBV2	TRBJ2-7	-	-	CASSEFKVYEQYF	TGTGCCAGCAGTGAATTTAAAGTCTACGAGCAGTACTTC
TRBV7-8	TRBJ2-7	TRBD2	-	CASSLLSGSAQEQYF	TGTGCCAGCAGCTTATTAAGCGGGAGTGCCCAAGAGCAGTACTTC
TRBV19	TRBJ2-1	-	-	CASSMGGQYNEQFF	TGTGCCAGTAGTATGGGAGGACAGTACAATGAGCAGTTCTTC
TRBV13	TRBJ1-5	TRBD1	-	CASSLGSRDRHPNQPQHF	TGTGCCAGCAGCTTAGGGTCTCGGGACAGGCACCCTAATCAGCCCCAGCATTTT
TRBV28	TRBJ1-3	-	-	CATLMGNTIYF	TGTGCCACTCTGATGGGAAACACCATATATTTT
TRBV9	TRBJ2-3	-	-	CASTRAVTTDTQYF	TGTGCCAGCACGAGGGCGGTTACCACAGATACGCAGTATTTT
TRBV27	TRBJ2-1	TRBD1	-	CASSFGTAGDEQFF	TGTGCCAGCAGTTTTGGGACAGCCGGGGATGAGCAGTTCTTC
TRBV25-1	TRBJ1-6	TRBD1	-	CASSRTGISPLHF	TGTGCCAGCAGTAGGACAGGGATATCACCCCTCCACTTT
TRBV5-3	TRBJ2-1	-	-	CARRPPSGAYNEQFF	TGTGCCAGAAGGCCCCCCTCTGGGGCCTACAATGAGCAGTTCTTC
TRBV4-1	TRBJ2-1	-	-	CASMVGNEQFF	TGCGCCAGCATGGTGGGGAATGAGCAGTTCTTC
TRBV25-1	TRBJ2-1	TRBD2	-	CASSEQWTSGLNEQFF	TGTGCCAGCAGTGAACAGTGGACTAGCGGGCTGAATGAGCAGTTCTTC
TRBV13	TRBJ1-2	TRBD1	few	CASSGPGQNYGYTF	TGTGCCAGCAGCGGTCCGGGACAGAACTATGGCTACACCTTC
TRBV14	TRBJ1-1	-	-	CASSQLGAGANTEAFF	TGTGCCAGCAGCCAATTAGGAGCAGGGGCTAACACTGAAGCTTTCTTT
TRBV21-1	TRBJ1-2	-	-	CASSKTGGYGYTF	TGTGCCAGCAGCAAAACAGGGGGCTATGGCTACACCTTC
TRBV7-2	TRBJ2-6	-	once	CASGPSVSGANVLTF	TGTGCCAGCGGTCCTAGCGTCTCTGGGGCCAACGTCCTGACTTTC
TRBV6-5	TRBJ2-5	-	-	CASSYRTGRGETQYF	TGTGCCAGCAGTTACCGGACAGGCCGGGGGGAGACCCAGTACTTC
TRBV29-1	TRBJ1-2	-	-	CSVEDLRPTYGYTF	TGCAGCGTTGAAGATCTTAGACCGACCTATGGCTACACCTTC
TRBV5-1	TRBJ1-3	-	-	CASSRDASSGNTIYF	TGCGCCAGCTCCCGGGACGCCTCCTCTGGAAACACCATATATTTT
TRBV10-3	TRBJ2-5	TRBD1	-	CAISEMMTGTGVDRLQYF	TGTGCCATCAGTGAGATGATGACCGGGACAGGGGTCGACAGACTGCAGTACTTC
TRBV6-5	TRBJ1-6	-	-	CASIEQGARNSPLHF	TGTGCCAGCATCGAACAGGGCGCCCGCAATTCACCCCTCCACTTT
TRBV6-6	TRBJ2-2	-	few	CASSYMAPSTGELFF	TGTGCCAGCAGTTACATGGCCCCGTCGACCGGGGAGCTGTTTTTT
TRBV6-5	TRBJ1-4	-	-	CASSLGPWLFF	TGTGCCAGCAGTTTGGGCCCTTGGCTGTTTTTT